This T cell receptor beta chain was recorded in a study of T cell responses to AZD1222 COVID-19 vaccine. Study results and limitations: The number of AZD1222 recipients seropositive at baseline was only five to seven. White British donors predominated, females outnumbered males, and clonal diversity was possibly underestimated. Increased Spike-specific TCR breadth and depth were observed after two AZD1222 doses. Spike-wide coverage was observed for vaccine-associated CD4 TCRs, with dominant responses at 160-218 and 743-854.

This CDR3 is built from 15 residues. J was trimmed by 4 bases and V by 0 bases; bases with no gene match: 2. Germline V gives CDR1 KGHSH, CDR2 LQKENI. This clone came up once. Its antigen is not identified. Only in-frame clones appear in the TCRdb table, and some are missing; sequencing was by immunoSEQ multiplex PCR. The data show some 70,000 clones, 65% to 85% seen once. V usage is TRBV18 and J usage is TRBJ1-4; the match to TRBD1 covers 7 bases. This receptor was identified in an adult in good health. The source material was peripheral blood, sampled on day 0 of AZD1222 vaccination. The CDR3: CASSPPTGSNEKLFF. The DNA of the CDR3 is TGTGCCAGCTCACCACCGACAGGGAGTAATGAAAAACTGTTTTTT.